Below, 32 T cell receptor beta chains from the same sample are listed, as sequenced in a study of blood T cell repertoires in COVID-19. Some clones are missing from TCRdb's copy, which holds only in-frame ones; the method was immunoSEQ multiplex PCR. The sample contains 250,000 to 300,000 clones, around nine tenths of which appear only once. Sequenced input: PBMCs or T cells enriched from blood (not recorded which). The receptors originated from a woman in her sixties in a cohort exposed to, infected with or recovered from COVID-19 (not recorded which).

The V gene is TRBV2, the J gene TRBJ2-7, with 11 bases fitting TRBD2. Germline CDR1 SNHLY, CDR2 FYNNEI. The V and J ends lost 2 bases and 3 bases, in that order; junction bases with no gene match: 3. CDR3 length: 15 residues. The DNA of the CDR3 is TGTGCCAGCAGTGAAAGACTAGCGGGACGCTACGAGCAGTACTTC. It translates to CASSERLAGRYEQYF.

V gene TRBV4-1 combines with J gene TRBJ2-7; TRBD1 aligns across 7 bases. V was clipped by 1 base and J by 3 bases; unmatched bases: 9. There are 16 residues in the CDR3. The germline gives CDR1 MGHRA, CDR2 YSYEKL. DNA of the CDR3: TGCGCCAGCAGCCAAGGCCACGCAGGGGGTATCTACGAGCAGTACTTC. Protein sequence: CASSQGHAGGIYEQYF.

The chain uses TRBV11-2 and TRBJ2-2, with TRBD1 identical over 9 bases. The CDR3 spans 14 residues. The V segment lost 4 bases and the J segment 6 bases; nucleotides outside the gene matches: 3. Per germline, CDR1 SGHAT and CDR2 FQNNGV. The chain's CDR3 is CASSWDRVAGELFF. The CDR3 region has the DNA TGTGCCAGCAGCTGGGACAGGGTGGCCGGGGAGCTGTTTTTT.

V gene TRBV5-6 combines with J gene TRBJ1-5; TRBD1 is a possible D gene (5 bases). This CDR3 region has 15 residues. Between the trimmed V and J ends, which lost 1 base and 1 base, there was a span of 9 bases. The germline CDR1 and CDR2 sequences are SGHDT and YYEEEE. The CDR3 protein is CASSLRQISNQPQHF. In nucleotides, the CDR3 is TGTGCCAGCAGCTTGAGACAGATAAGCAATCAGCCCCAGCATTTT.

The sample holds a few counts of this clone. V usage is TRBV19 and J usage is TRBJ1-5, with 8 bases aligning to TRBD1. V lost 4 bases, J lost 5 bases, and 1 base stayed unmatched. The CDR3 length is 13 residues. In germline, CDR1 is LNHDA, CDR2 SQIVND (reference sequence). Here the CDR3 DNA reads TGTGCCAGTAGTACACAGGGGGATCAGCCCCAGCATTTT. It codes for CASSTQGDQPQHF.

Here the CDR3 DNA reads TGTGCCAGTAGTCGGGGAGCCTCTGGGGCCAACGTCCTGACTTTC. Protein product: CASSRGASGANVLTF. The chain is built from TRBV19 and TRBJ2-6, with D possibly TRBD2 on 5 matching bases. Trimming cost V 5 bases and J 0 bases, with 8 bases left between them. CDR3 length equals 15 residues. Looked up from germline, CDR1 is LNHDA and CDR2 is SQIVND (reference sequence).

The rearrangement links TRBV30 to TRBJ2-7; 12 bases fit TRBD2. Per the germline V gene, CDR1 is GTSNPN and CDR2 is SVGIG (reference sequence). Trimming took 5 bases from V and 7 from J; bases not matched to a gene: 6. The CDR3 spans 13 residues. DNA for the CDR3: TGTGCCTGGGGATCTGGACTAGCGGGAGAGCAGTACTTC. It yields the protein CAWGSGLAGEQYF.

The CDR3 nucleotides read TGTGCCAGCAGGGGGGGAAGAAACTATGGCTACACCTTC. It specifies CASRGGRNYGYTF. This sequence joins TRBV6-5 and TRBJ1-2; a weak D match, TRBD1 (5 bases). V lost 6 bases, J lost 2 bases, and 10 bases lay in between. The CDR3 is made up of 13 amino acids. CDR1 and CDR2 from the germline V gene are MNHEY and SVGAGI.

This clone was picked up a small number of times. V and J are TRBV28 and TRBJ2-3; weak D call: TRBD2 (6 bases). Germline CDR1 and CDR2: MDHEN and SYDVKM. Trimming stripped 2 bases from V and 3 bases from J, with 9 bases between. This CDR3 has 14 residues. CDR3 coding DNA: TGTGCCAGCAGTTTAGGGGGACTGACAGATACGCAGTATTTT. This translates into CASSLGGLTDTQYF.

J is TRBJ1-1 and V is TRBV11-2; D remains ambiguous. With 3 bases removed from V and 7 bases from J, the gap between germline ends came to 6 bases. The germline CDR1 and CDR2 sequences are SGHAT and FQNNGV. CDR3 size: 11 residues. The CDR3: CASSFSGEAFF. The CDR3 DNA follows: TGTGCCAGCAGCTTCAGCGGTGAAGCTTTCTTT.

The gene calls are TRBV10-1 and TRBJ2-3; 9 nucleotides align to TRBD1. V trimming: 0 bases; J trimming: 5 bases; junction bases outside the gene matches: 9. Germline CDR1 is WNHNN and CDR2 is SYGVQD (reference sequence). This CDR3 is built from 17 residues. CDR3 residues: CASSESRRTGAVDTQYF. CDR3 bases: TGCGCCAGCAGTGAGTCGAGGAGGACAGGGGCCGTAGATACGCAGTATTTT.

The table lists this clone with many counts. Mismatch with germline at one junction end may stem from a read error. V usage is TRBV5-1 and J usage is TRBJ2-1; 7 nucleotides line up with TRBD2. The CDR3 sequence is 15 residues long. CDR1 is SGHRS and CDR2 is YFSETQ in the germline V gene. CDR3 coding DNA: TGCGCCAGCAGCCTAACTAGCGATATCTACGATGAGCAGTTCTTC. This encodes CASSLTSDIYDEQFF.

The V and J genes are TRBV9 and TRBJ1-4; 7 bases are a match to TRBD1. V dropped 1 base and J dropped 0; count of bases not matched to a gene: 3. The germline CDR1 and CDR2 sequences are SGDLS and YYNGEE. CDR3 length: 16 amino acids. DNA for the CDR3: TGTGCCAGCAGCGTAACAGGGGTAACAACTAATGAAAAACTGTTTTTT. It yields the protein CASSVTGVTTNEKLFF.

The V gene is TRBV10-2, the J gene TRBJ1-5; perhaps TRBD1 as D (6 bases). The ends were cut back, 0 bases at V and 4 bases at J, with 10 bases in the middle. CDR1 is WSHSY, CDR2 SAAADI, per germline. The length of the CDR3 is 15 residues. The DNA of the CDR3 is TGCGCCAGCAGTGAGTCCAGGGGCCGGAATCAGCCCCAGCATTTT. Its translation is CASSESRGRNQPQHF.

The CDR3 region is CASSLSRTEAEELFF. CDR3 nucleotides: TGTGCCAGCAGTTTGAGTCGGACGGAGGCTGAGGAGCTGTTTTTT. This sequence joins TRBV27 and TRBJ2-2; D perhaps matches TRBD2 (5 bases). Germline CDR1 is MNHEY and CDR2 is SMNVEV (reference sequence). The V end was cut by 3 bases, the J end by 10 bases, with 18 bases between. The CDR3 is made up of 15 amino acids.

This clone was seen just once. As DNA, the CDR3 is TGTGCCAGCAGCTTACAGGTGGGTGGGGGCGAGCAAGAGACCCAGTACTTC. Its translation is CASSLQVGGGEQETQYF. The V gene is TRBV7-3, the J gene TRBJ2-5, with a tentative D call TRBD1 (6 bases). Trimming removed 2 bases from V and 2 bases from J, with 18 bases in between. The CDR3 is made up of 17 amino acids. CDR1 is SGHTA and CDR2 is FQGTGA in the germline V gene.

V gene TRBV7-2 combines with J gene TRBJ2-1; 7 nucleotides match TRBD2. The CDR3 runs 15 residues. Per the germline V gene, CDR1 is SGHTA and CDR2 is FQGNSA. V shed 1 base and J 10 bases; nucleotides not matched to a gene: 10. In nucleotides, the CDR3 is TGTGCCAGCAGCTTAGTCGGGGGAGGACTAGGCGAGCAGTTCTTC. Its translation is CASSLVGGGLGEQFF.

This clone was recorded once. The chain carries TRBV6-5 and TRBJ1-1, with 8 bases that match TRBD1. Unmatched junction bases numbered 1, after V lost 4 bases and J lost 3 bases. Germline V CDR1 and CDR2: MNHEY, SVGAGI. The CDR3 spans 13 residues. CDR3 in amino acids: CASSSTGDTEAFF. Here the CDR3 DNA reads TGTGCCAGCAGTTCGACAGGGGACACTGAAGCTTTCTTT.

In nucleotides, the CDR3 is TGTGCCAGCAGCTTAAGACAGGGGAAGCAGTACTTC. Translation: CASSLRQGKQYF. The chain combines TRBV13 with TRBJ2-7, with 8 bases identical to TRBD1. The germline V gene encodes CDR1 PRHDT and CDR2 FYEKMQ (reference sequence). Germline trimming cut 2 bases from V and 8 bases from J; bases unmatched to any gene: 2. This CDR3 has 12 residues.

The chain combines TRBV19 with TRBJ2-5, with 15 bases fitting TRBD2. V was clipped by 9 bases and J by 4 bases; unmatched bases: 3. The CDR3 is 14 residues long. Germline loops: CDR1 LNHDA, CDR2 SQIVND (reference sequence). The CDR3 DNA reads TGTGCCAGCCGGGGACTAGCGGGAGGAGAGACCCAGTACTTC. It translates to CASRGLAGGETQYF.

CDR3 sequence reads: CASSVTGGTGVPQFF. In DNA form, the CDR3 reads TGTGCCAGCAGCGTTACAGGTGGAACAGGGGTCCCTCAGTTCTTC. This chain links TRBV9 with TRBJ2-1; 7 bases are a match to TRBD1. CDR1 is SGDLS, CDR2 YYNGEE, per germline. CDR3 length equals 15 residues. The ends lost 2 bases at V and 13 bases at J; junction bases unmatched: 15.

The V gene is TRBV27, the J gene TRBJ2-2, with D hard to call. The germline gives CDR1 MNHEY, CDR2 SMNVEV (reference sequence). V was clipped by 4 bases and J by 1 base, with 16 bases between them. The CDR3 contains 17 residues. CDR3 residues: CASSSPLAPGNTGELFF. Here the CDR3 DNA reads TGTGCCAGCAGTTCTCCGTTGGCCCCGGGGAACACCGGGGAGCTGTTTTTT.

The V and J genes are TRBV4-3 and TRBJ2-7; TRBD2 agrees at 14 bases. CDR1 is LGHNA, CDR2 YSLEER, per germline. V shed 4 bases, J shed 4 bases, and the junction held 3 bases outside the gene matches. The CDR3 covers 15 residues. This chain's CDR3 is CASSRGTSGSYEQYF. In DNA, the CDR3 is TGCGCCAGCAGCCGAGGGACTAGCGGGAGTTACGAGCAGTACTTC.

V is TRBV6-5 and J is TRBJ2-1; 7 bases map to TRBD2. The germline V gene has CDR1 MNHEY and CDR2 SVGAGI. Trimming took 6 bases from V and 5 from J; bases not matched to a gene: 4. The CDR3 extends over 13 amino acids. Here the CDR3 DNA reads TGTGCCAGCAGGTCTAGCGGACACAATGAGCAGTTCTTC. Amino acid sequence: CASRSSGHNEQFF.

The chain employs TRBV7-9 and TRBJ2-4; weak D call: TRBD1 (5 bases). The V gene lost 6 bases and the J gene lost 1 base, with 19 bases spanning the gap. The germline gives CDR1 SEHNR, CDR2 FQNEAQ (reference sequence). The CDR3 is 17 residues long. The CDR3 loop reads CASRKSGRDGAKNIQYF. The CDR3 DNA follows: TGTGCCAGCAGAAAAAGTGGCAGGGATGGGGCCAAAAACATTCAGTACTTC.

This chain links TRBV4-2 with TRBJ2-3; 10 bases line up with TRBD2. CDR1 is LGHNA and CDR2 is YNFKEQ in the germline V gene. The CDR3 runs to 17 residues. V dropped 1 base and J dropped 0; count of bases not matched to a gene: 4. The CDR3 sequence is CASSQGTSGTSTDTQYF. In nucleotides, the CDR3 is TGTGCCAGCAGCCAAGGGACTAGCGGAACTAGCACAGATACGCAGTATTTT.

The CDR3 region has the DNA TGTGCCAGCTCAAGAGGGAACGAGCAGTACTTC. This codes for CASSRGNEQYF. The chain combines TRBV18 with TRBJ2-7; D may be TRBD2 (5 bases). The germline V and J ends were trimmed by 5 bases and 5 bases, with 7 bases remaining between them. The CDR3 is made up of 11 amino acids. Germline V gene lookup returns CDR1 KGHSH and CDR2 LQKENI.

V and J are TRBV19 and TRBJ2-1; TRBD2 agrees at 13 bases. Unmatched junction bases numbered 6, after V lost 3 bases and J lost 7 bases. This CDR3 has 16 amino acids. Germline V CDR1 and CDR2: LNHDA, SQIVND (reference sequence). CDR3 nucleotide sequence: TGTGCCAGTAGTATGGGGACTAGCGGGAAAGGGAATGAGCAGTTCTTC. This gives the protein CASSMGTSGKGNEQFF.

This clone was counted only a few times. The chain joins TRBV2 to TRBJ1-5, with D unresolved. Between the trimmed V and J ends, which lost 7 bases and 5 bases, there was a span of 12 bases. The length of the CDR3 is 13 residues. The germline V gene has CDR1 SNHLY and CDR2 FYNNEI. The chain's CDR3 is CASKRTGDQPQHF. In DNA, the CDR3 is TGTGCCAGCAAAAGGACCGGGGATCAGCCCCAGCATTTT.

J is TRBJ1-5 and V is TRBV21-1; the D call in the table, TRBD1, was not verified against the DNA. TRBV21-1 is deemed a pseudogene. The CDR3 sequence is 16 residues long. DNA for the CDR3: TGTGCCAGCAGCGCGAGGACAGGGGTTTGGAGACAGCCCCAGCATTTT. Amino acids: CASSARTGVWRQPQHF.

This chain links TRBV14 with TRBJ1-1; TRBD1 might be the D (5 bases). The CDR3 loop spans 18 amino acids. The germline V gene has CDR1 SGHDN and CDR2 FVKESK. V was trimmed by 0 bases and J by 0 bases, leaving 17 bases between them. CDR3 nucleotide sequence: TGTGCCAGCAGCCAAGAGGGGATGGACACCCTTATGAACACTGAAGCTTTCTTT. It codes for CASSQEGMDTLMNTEAFF.

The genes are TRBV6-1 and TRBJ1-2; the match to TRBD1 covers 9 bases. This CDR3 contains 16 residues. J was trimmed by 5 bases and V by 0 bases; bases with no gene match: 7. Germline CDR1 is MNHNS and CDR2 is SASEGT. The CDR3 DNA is TGTGCCAGCAGTGAAGCGCAACAGGGGGCTGGGTATGGCTACACCTTC. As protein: CASSEAQQGAGYGYTF.